The 22 T cell receptor beta chains below were found in one sample sequenced in a study of cytomegalovirus exposure and HLA in healthy donors. PCR employed 60 Vbeta and 13 Jbeta primers. Produced via immunoSEQ multiplex PCR; TCRdb's table is partial and in-frame only. The data hold about 80,000 clones, with approximately 60% observed a single time. Sequencing input: PBMCs. The source of these receptors is a male donor in good health and CMV-seropositive.

V and J are TRBV4-2 and TRBJ2-7; a weak D match, TRBD2 (5 bases). The germline V and J ends were trimmed by 1 base and 2 bases, with 9 bases remaining between them. Germline lookup yields CDR1 LGHNA and CDR2 YNFKEQ. There are 14 residues in the CDR3. CDR3 sequence: CASSQAAGAYEQYF. DNA of the CDR3: TGTGCCAGCAGCCAAGCGGCCGGGGCCTACGAGCAGTACTTC.

The V gene is TRBV6-1, the J gene TRBJ1-1, with D unclear. The CDR3 loop spans 13 amino acids. V was clipped by 7 bases and J by 4 bases, with 13 bases between them. Germline CDR1 reads MNHNS; CDR2 reads SASEGT. CDR3 bases: TGTGCCAGCACCCCTGCTCGGAGCACTGAAGCTTTCTTT. Protein sequence: CASTPARSTEAFF.

The chain combines TRBV2 with TRBJ2-7; D perhaps matches TRBD2 (5 bases). This CDR3 spans 13 amino acids. The V gene lost 4 bases and the J gene lost 4 bases, with 11 bases spanning the gap. CDR1 SNHLY and CDR2 FYNNEI come from the germline V gene. The CDR3 DNA reads TGTGCCAGCAGTGTTAGCGCTCCTTACGAGCAGTACTTC. It codes for CASSVSAPYEQYF.

About this clone itself: A read error may produce the germline difference seen at one junction end. The V and J genes are TRBV5-8 and TRBJ1-1; unclear D gene. The CDR3 runs to 10 residues. Germline lookup yields CDR1 SGHTS and CDR2 YDEGEE. The DNA for the CDR3 is TGTGCCAGCAGCTTGGAGAGGTCATACTTT. As protein: CASSLERSYF.

Written as DNA, the CDR3 is TGTGCCAGCAGCTTCGGACAGTTGAACACTGAAGCTTTCTTT. It is translated as CASSFGQLNTEAFF. V is TRBV7-9 and J is TRBJ1-1, with a possible D match to TRBD1 (6 bases). V was shortened by 3 bases and J by 0 bases, with 8 bases between the two germline ends. The CDR3 has 14 amino acids. The germline CDR1 and CDR2 sequences are SEHNR and FQNEAQ (reference sequence).

The chain uses TRBV28 and TRBJ2-2, with D uncertain. CDR1 is MDHEN and CDR2 is SYDVKM in the germline V gene. The V and J ends lost 3 bases and 7 bases respectively, with 3 bases between them. This CDR3 comprises 11 residues. The CDR3 loop reads CASSLYGELFF. In DNA form, the CDR3 reads TGTGCCAGCAGTTTGTACGGGGAGCTGTTTTTT.

The chain couples TRBV9 to TRBJ1-3, with D possibly being TRBD1 (6 bases). This CDR3 region has 15 residues. Deletions cut 2 bases from V and 0 bases from J, with 9 bases between. Germline V lookup: CDR1 SGDLS, CDR2 YYNGEE. The CDR3 spells CASSVDSVSGNTIYF. The CDR3 nucleotides read TGTGCCAGCAGCGTGGACAGCGTCTCTGGAAACACCATATATTTT.

The gene calls are TRBV4-2 and TRBJ2-1, with TRBD2 matching over 10 bases. The CDR3 spans 16 residues. Trimming took 3 bases from V and 6 from J; bases not matched to a gene: 8. Per germline, CDR1 LGHNA and CDR2 YNFKEQ. CDR3 coding DNA: TGTGCCAGCAGCCAGGACACCGGGACTAGCGCCAATGAGCAGTTCTTC. It yields the protein CASSQDTGTSANEQFF.

The chain is built from TRBV9 and TRBJ1-2, with 7 bases fitting TRBD1. The CDR3 is 14 residues long. V lost 4 bases, J lost 7 bases, and 10 bases stayed unmatched. Germline V lookup: CDR1 SGDLS, CDR2 YYNGEE. The CDR3 loop reads CASSPGQADAGYTF. DNA for the CDR3: TGTGCCAGCAGCCCCGGACAGGCTGATGCTGGCTACACCTTC.

The chain carries TRBV18 and TRBJ2-5, with D hard to call. The CDR3 loop spans 13 amino acids. The germline CDR1 and CDR2 sequences are KGHSH and LQKENI. V was pared by 0 bases and J by 4 bases, with 6 bases between. This CDR3 is CASSPPSVETQYF. As DNA, the CDR3 is TGTGCCAGCTCACCACCGAGTGTAGAGACCCAGTACTTC.

This sequence joins TRBV28 and TRBJ2-7, with TRBD2 matching 9 bases. Losses at the gene ends were 2 bases for V and 1 base for J; bases not matched to a gene: 0. Germline V gene lookup returns CDR1 MDHEN and CDR2 SYDVKM. The CDR3 is made up of 14 amino acids. The CDR3 region has the DNA TGTGCCAGCAGTTTAGCGGGAGGGTCCTACGAGCAGTACTTC. Translation: CASSLAGGSYEQYF.

V is TRBV27 and J is TRBJ1-6; the match to TRBD1 covers 9 bases. The V gene's germline CDR1 is MNHEY and CDR2 SMNVEV (reference sequence). The CDR3 extends over 17 amino acids. V dropped 5 bases and J dropped 2; count of bases not matched to a gene: 7. CDR3 DNA: TGTGCCAGCAGTAGTAGGACAGGGGAAGCCTATAATTCACCCCTCCACTTT. Amino acid sequence: CASSSRTGEAYNSPLHF.

The chain combines TRBV2 with TRBJ2-7, with 7 bases that match TRBD1. The CDR3 is 14 residues long. With 6 bases clipped from V and 0 bases from J, the junction kept 5 bases outside the gene matches. The germline V gene encodes CDR1 SNHLY and CDR2 FYNNEI. CDR3 in amino acids: CASRRQGPSYEQYF. CDR3 coding DNA: TGTGCCAGCAGGAGACAGGGCCCCTCCTACGAGCAGTACTTC.

This rearrangement joins TRBV2 to TRBJ1-4; no definite D call. Germline V gives CDR1 SNHLY, CDR2 FYNNEI. The CDR3 totals 14 residues. V lost 7 bases, J lost 5 bases, and 14 bases lay in between. CDR3 coding DNA: TGTGCCAGCAATGAGCGGCAGCCGAATGAAAAACTGTTTTTT. Translating it yields CASNERQPNEKLFF.

The V gene is TRBV4-1, the J gene TRBJ2-5; D is perhaps TRBD1 (6 bases). The CDR3 runs to 14 residues. Trimming stripped 1 base from V and 3 bases from J, with 9 bases between. From germline, CDR1 is MGHRA and CDR2 YSYEKL. CDR3 sequence: CASSQAYREETQYF. The CDR3 bases are TGCGCCAGCAGCCAAGCATACAGGGAAGAGACCCAGTACTTC.

This clone was seen only once. This chain joins TRBV19 and TRBJ2-1, with 11 bases lining up with TRBD1. The CDR3 is 14 residues long. Germline CDR1 and CDR2: LNHDA and SQIVND (reference sequence). V was pared by 4 bases and J by 7 bases, with 3 bases of the junction left unmatched. This CDR3 is CASSRDRGFNEQFF. The CDR3, as DNA: TGTGCCAGTAGTAGGGACAGGGGGTTTAATGAGCAGTTCTTC.

The genes are TRBV28 and TRBJ1-4; no clear D. Trimming stripped 8 bases from V and 11 bases from J, with 12 bases between. CDR1 MDHEN and CDR2 SYDVKM come from the germline V gene. The CDR3 is 11 residues long. This CDR3 is CASFAPGKLFF. In DNA form, the CDR3 reads TGTGCCAGCTTTGCGCCGGGGAAACTGTTTTTT.

The genes are TRBV7-9 and TRBJ2-3; 9 bases align to TRBD2. The germline V gene has CDR1 SEHNR and CDR2 FQNEAQ (reference sequence). V dropped 5 bases and J dropped 2; count of bases not matched to a gene: 5. This CDR3 is built from 15 residues. CDR3 DNA: TGTGCCAGCAGCACAACTAGCGGGCTCACAGATACGCAGTATTTT. Translation: CASSTTSGLTDTQYF.

The V gene is TRBV7-9, the J gene TRBJ2-1; 9 positions agree with TRBD2. Trimming cost V 2 bases and J 7 bases; bases outside gene matches: 6. Germline values: CDR1 SEHNR, CDR2 FQNEAQ (reference sequence). There are 15 residues in the CDR3. The CDR3 reads CASSLLGGGGNEQFF. The CDR3 DNA reads as TGTGCCAGCAGCTTATTAGGCGGGGGGGGAAATGAGCAGTTCTTC.

V and J are TRBV9 and TRBJ1-6, with D possibly matching TRBD1 (6 bases). V lost 0 bases and J lost 5, with 15 bases in between. The CDR3 consists of 17 residues. Germline CDR1 and CDR2: SGDLS and YYNGEE. The CDR3 loop reads CASSVGDTSLNNSPLHF. CDR3 nucleotide sequence: TGTGCCAGCAGCGTAGGGGACACCAGCCTTAATAATTCACCCCTCCACTTT. The full variable domain, its missing parts supplied by reference TRBV9 and TRBJ1-6, is DSGVTQTPKHLITATGQRVTLRCSPRSGDLSVYWYQQSLDQGLQFLIQYYNGEERAKGNILERFSAQQFPDLHSELNLSSLELGDSALYFCASSVGDTSLNNSPLHFGNGTRLTVT.

This clone occurred a few times. The V call is TRBV29-1, the J call TRBJ2-1; 11 bases are shared with TRBD2. V was pared by 2 bases and J by 7 bases, with 4 bases of the junction left unmatched. This CDR3 is 14 amino acids long. Germline-derived CDR1 and CDR2 are SQVTM and ANQGSEA. The CDR3 DNA reads TGCAGCGTTGAAACGTTAGCGGGGGGGAATGAGCAGTTCTTC. Translating it yields CSVETLAGGNEQFF.

The J gene is TRBJ1-1, the V gene TRBV5-4; 9 positions match TRBD1. The V gene's germline CDR1 is SGHNT and CDR2 YYREEE (reference sequence). CDR3 length equals 16 residues. V was clipped by 0 bases and J by 3 bases; unmatched bases: 6. CDR3 nucleotides: TGTGCCAGCAGCTTGGATCCACAGGGGGCGGACACTGAAGCTTTCTTT. As protein: CASSLDPQGADTEAFF.